The 5 T cell receptor beta chains reported below all come from one sample, sequenced in a study of T-cell reconstitution after alpha-beta-depleted transplantation in children. Unique molecular identifiers were incorporated into the prepared TCRbeta library. TCRdb re-called the PCR reads through MiXCR, storing one row per CDR3 protein. The data show fewer than 700,000 distinct CDR3 sequences, 23% seen once. The sample was PBMCs, mostly from graft donor cells, taken 360 days after TCRalphabeta/CD19-depleted stem cell transplant. The source is a boy less than two years old who had a stem cell transplant for acute myeloid leukemia, so the T cells may come from the graft donor.

This clonotype has just a few counts. The chain joins TRBV25-1 to TRBJ2-7, with D perhaps matching TRBD1 (5 bases). There are 13 residues in the CDR3. Per the germline V gene, CDR1 is MGHDK and CDR2 is SYGVNS. V was pared by 8 bases and J by 3 bases, with 14 bases between. CDR3 coding DNA: TGTGCCAGCGGACAACCCGACCTCTACGAGCAGTACTTC. This codes for CASGQPDLYEQYF.

Many counts were recorded for this clonotype. The V and J genes are TRBV29-1 and TRBJ2-7; D is undetermined. Per the germline V gene, CDR1 is SQVTM and CDR2 is ANQGSEA. Trimming took off 3 bases at V and 4 bases at J, with 13 bases between the two ends. The CDR3 totals 13 residues. As DNA, the CDR3 is TGCAGCGTTGAGGTTGGCGGTGAGTACGAGCAGTACTTC. The encoded protein is CSVEVGGEYEQYF.

This clonotype was recorded at least ten times. CDR3 sequence (DNA): TGTGCCAGCTCCCCCGGTCCCAACTATGGCTACACCTTC. The encoded protein is CASSPGPNYGYTF. V gene TRBV18 combines with J gene TRBJ1-2; D not resolved. CDR1 KGHSH and CDR2 LQKENI come from the germline V gene. The CDR3 is 13 residues long. V was shortened by 6 bases and J by 2 bases, with 10 bases between the two germline ends.

This clonotype was recorded a few times. The genes are TRBV20-1 and TRBJ2-7, with D perhaps matching TRBD2 (5 bases). Germline CDR1 reads DFQATT; CDR2 reads SNEGSKA (reference sequence). Trimming took 2 bases from V and 9 from J, leaving 14 bases between them. This CDR3 spans 12 amino acids. The CDR3: CSARTRAGGQYF. The CDR3 region has the DNA TGCAGTGCTAGAACTAGGGCAGGTGGGCAGTACTTC.

This clonotype was counted once. The rearrangement links TRBV7-8 to TRBJ2-1; D is uncertain. Trimming left V 1 base short and J 0 bases short, with 16 bases between. The germline V gene encodes CDR1 SGHVS and CDR2 FQNEAQ. CDR3 length: 18 residues. The CDR3 DNA sequence: TGTGCCAGCAGCTTAGTTAGTATCTCCCCGAGCTCCTACAATGAGCAGTTCTTC. Amino acid sequence: CASSLVSISPSSYNEQFF.